This is a list of T cell receptor beta chains from one sample in a study of spatial heterogeneity in lung cancer. TCRdb independently ran MiXCR on the 5' RACE reads; one entry per CDR3 protein. The sample includes approximately 40,000 distinct CDR3 sequences, roughly 5% seen only once; the top ten take 29%. Specimen: PBMCs, collected at surgery. The source of these receptors is a female donor with early-stage non-small cell lung cancer. Both conserved end residues are part of each CDR3. The order of the fields is clone size, V gene, J gene, D gene, CDR3 protein, CDR3 DNA. A D gene is named only where the DNA matches it firmly. Size is omitted from some rows. Given values are once, few, many or a class for expanded clones.

size: -; V: TRBV19; J: TRBJ2-5; D: -; CDR3: CASSISLASETQYF; DNA: TGTGCCAGTAGTATTAGTCTAGCCTCAGAGACCCAGTACTTC
size: many; V: TRBV2; J: TRBJ1-4; D: -; CDR3: CASSLRGLPHEKLFF; DNA: TGTGCCAGCAGTTTGCGGGGCCTACCGCACGAAAAACTGTTTTTT
size: many; V: TRBV7-2; J: TRBJ2-1; D: TRBD2; CDR3: CASSLRTSGNEQFF; DNA: TGTGCCAGCAGCCTTCGGACTAGTGGTAATGAGCAGTTCTTC
size: many; V: TRBV18; J: TRBJ1-5; D: TRBD1; CDR3: CPSSSGTGIGYSNQPQHF; DNA: TGTCCCAGCTCATCCGGGACAGGGATCGGGTACAGCAATCAGCCCCAGCATTTT
size: many; V: TRBV29-1; J: TRBJ2-7; D: TRBD1; CDR3: CSVDGQGIHEQYF; DNA: TGCAGCGTTGACGGACAGGGTATCCACGAGCAGTACTTC
size: few; V: TRBV20-1; J: TRBJ2-3; D: -; CDR3: CSANRLTGPFTDTQYF; DNA: TGCAGTGCTAACCGCTTGACCGGCCCTTTCACAGATACGCAGTATTTT
size: -; V: TRBV4-3; J: TRBJ2-3; D: -; CDR3: CASSQVETDTQYF; DNA: TGCGCCAGCAGCCAAGTCGAAACAGATACGCAGTATTTT
size: many; V: TRBV4-3; J: TRBJ2-7; D: -; CDR3: CASSQVTGNYEQYF; DNA: TGCGCCAGCAGCCAAGTCACCGGGAACTACGAGCAGTACTTC
size: -; V: TRBV2; J: TRBJ2-2; D: -; CDR3: CASSYYRDAGELFF; DNA: TGTGCCAGCAGTTACTACAGGGACGCCGGGGAGCTGTTTTTT
size: few; V: TRBV6-1; J: TRBJ2-4; D: -; CDR3: CATSLGIQYF; DNA: TGTGCCACCTCTCTGGGCATTCAGTACTTC
size: many; V: TRBV18; J: TRBJ2-1; D: -; CDR3: CASSPKKYNEQFF; DNA: TGTGCCAGCTCACCGAAGAAATACAATGAGCAGTTCTTC
size: many; V: TRBV11-2; J: TRBJ2-3; D: -; CDR3: CASSAGHLSTDTQYF; DNA: TGTGCCAGCAGCGCTGGACATCTTAGCACAGATACGCAGTATTTT
size: few; V: TRBV7-2; J: TRBJ1-6; D: -; CDR3: CASRMTGADNSPLHF; DNA: TGTGCCAGCAGGATGACGGGCGCCGACAATTCACCCCTCCACTTT
size: many; V: TRBV21-1; J: TRBJ1-4; D: -; CDR3: CASSLGEQGNANEKLFF; DNA: TGTGCCAGCAGCCTAGGCGAGCAGGGTAATGCTAATGAAAAACTGTTTTTT
size: -; V: TRBV11-2; J: TRBJ2-7; D: -; CDR3: CASSLDLATGSYEQYF; DNA: TGTGCCAGCAGCTTAGATCTTGCCACGGGGTCCTACGAGCAGTACTTC
size: -; V: TRBV4-3; J: TRBJ2-5; D: TRBD1; CDR3: CASSRGDRDQETQYF; DNA: TGCGCCAGCAGCCGAGGAGACAGGGACCAAGAGACCCAGTACTTC
size: many; V: TRBV6-2/TRBV6-3; J: TRBJ2-1; D: TRBD2; CDR3: CASSYSKGTTRNEQFF; DNA: TGTGCCAGCAGTTACTCAAAGGGGACTACACGCAATGAGCAGTTCTTC
size: -; V: TRBV18; J: TRBJ2-7; D: -; CDR3: CASSPIGDTPAYEQYF; DNA: TGTGCCAGCTCACCTATAGGGGACACCCCCGCCTACGAGCAGTACTTC
size: many; V: TRBV6-5; J: TRBJ2-1; D: -; CDR3: CASGLGNEQFF; DNA: TGTGCCAGCGGTCTGGGGAATGAGCAGTTCTTC
size: many; V: TRBV4-3; J: TRBJ2-3; D: -; CDR3: CASSLVGVADTQYF; DNA: TGCGCCAGCAGCCTCGTCGGGGTGGCAGATACGCAGTATTTT
size: many; V: TRBV7-8; J: TRBJ2-3; D: TRBD2; CDR3: CASSLTTTSGRSRGTQYF; DNA: TGTGCCAGCAGCCTAACAACGACTAGCGGGAGGTCCCGGGGGACGCAGTATTTT
size: many; V: TRBV12-3/TRBV12-4; J: TRBJ2-3; D: -; CDR3: CASSLDGLASDTQYF; DNA: TGTGCCAGCAGTTTAGACGGGTTGGCCTCAGATACGCAGTATTTT
size: many; V: TRBV12-3/TRBV12-4; J: TRBJ2-5; D: -; CDR3: CASSLVLSGETQYF; DNA: TGTGCCAGCAGTTTAGTCTTAAGCGGAGAGACCCAGTACTTC
size: many; V: TRBV20-1; J: TRBJ2-5; D: TRBD1; CDR3: CSARATGTGGVGTQYF; DNA: TGCAGTGCTAGAGCCACCGGGACAGGGGGCGTGGGGACCCAGTACTTC
size: many; V: TRBV18; J: TRBJ1-2; D: TRBD1; CDR3: CASSPWDRGGYTF; DNA: TGTGCCAGCTCGCCTTGGGACAGAGGAGGCTACACCTTC
size: few; V: TRBV14; J: TRBJ2-1; D: -; CDR3: CASSLWTASSYNEQFF; DNA: TGTGCCAGCAGCCTATGGACCGCCAGCTCCTACAATGAGCAGTTCTTC
size: many; V: TRBV6-1; J: TRBJ2-7; D: TRBD1; CDR3: CASTAGQGYYEQYF; DNA: TGTGCCAGCACGGCGGGACAGGGTTACTACGAGCAGTACTTC
size: many; V: TRBV19; J: TRBJ2-7; D: TRBD1; CDR3: CASSLIGQGPEQYF; DNA: TGTGCCAGTAGCCTAATCGGACAGGGCCCCGAGCAGTACTTC
size: many; V: TRBV7-2; J: TRBJ2-1; D: TRBD1; CDR3: CASSIYRGEFF; DNA: TGTGCCAGCAGCATCTACAGGGGGGAGTTCTTC
size: few; V: TRBV4-3; J: TRBJ2-1; D: -; CDR3: CASSRARGQGGNEQFF; DNA: TGCGCCAGCAGCCGCGCCCGGGGGCAGGGGGGGAATGAGCAGTTCTTC
size: many; V: TRBV18; J: TRBJ2-7; D: TRBD2; CDR3: CASSRTSGRVEQYF; DNA: TGTGCCAGCTCACGGACTAGCGGGCGGGTCGAGCAGTACTTC
size: many; V: TRBV5-1; J: TRBJ2-5; D: TRBD2; CDR3: CASSLGTSEKETQYF; DNA: TGCGCCAGCAGCTTGGGGACTAGCGAAAAAGAGACCCAGTACTTC
size: -; V: TRBV30; J: TRBJ2-5; D: TRBD2; CDR3: CAWSFGLAGGQETQYF; DNA: TGTGCCTGGAGTTTTGGACTAGCGGGAGGCCAAGAGACCCAGTACTTC
size: many; V: TRBV29-1; J: TRBJ2-3; D: TRBD2; CDR3: CSGELGQRESTDTQYF; DNA: TGCAGCGGTGAACTGGGCCAGCGGGAGAGCACAGATACGCAGTATTTT
size: many; V: TRBV6-2/TRBV6-3; J: TRBJ2-2; D: TRBD2; CDR3: CASSRPPSSGRPYSPPGELFF; DNA: TGTGCCAGCAGTAGGCCCCCTTCGAGCGGGAGGCCCTATTCCCCTCCCGGGGAGCTGTTTTTT
size: many; V: TRBV6-1; J: TRBJ2-7; D: -; CDR3: CASSGRGGEQYF; DNA: TGTGCCAGCAGTGGCAGGGGGGGCGAGCAGTACTTC
size: many; V: TRBV21-1; J: TRBJ2-1; D: -; CDR3: CASSKGQGRSYNEQFF; DNA: TGTGCCAGCAGCAAAGGACAGGGGAGATCCTACAATGAGCAGTTCTTC
size: many; V: TRBV9; J: TRBJ2-7; D: TRBD1; CDR3: CASSPGQGAVQYEQYF; DNA: TGTGCCAGCAGCCCAGGACAGGGGGCAGTGCAATACGAGCAGTACTTC
size: many; V: TRBV20-1; J: TRBJ2-7; D: -; CDR3: CSAKRDPHEQYF; DNA: TGCAGTGCTAAACGGGATCCTCACGAGCAGTACTTC
size: many; V: TRBV5-1; J: TRBJ2-3; D: -; CDR3: CASSLGGTDTQYF; DNA: TGCGCCAGCAGCTTAGGGGGCACAGATACGCAGTATTTT
size: few; V: TRBV15; J: TRBJ2-1; D: TRBD2; CDR3: CATSTRTSGLRSEQFF; DNA: TGTGCCACCAGCACGAGGACTAGCGGGTTGAGAAGTGAGCAGTTCTTC
size: many; V: TRBV28; J: TRBJ1-1; D: -; CDR3: CASSLGSGGVTEAFF; DNA: TGTGCCAGCAGTTTAGGCTCGGGTGGAGTCACTGAAGCTTTCTTT
size: many; V: TRBV5-1; J: TRBJ1-4; D: -; CDR3: CASSLVGTRNEKLFF; DNA: TGCGCCAGCAGCTTGGTCGGGACGAGGAATGAAAAACTGTTTTTT
size: many; V: TRBV7-9; J: TRBJ1-2; D: -; CDR3: CASSPWTRRDKSYGYTF; DNA: TGTGCCAGCAGCCCCTGGACAAGGAGGGATAAGAGTTATGGCTACACCTTC
size: -; V: TRBV5-4; J: TRBJ2-2; D: -; CDR3: CASSLGLARNTGELFF; DNA: TGTGCCAGCAGCTTGGGTTTAGCGCGTAACACCGGGGAGCTGTTTTTT
size: many; V: TRBV30; J: TRBJ2-5; D: -; CDR3: CAWDGERQETQYF; DNA: TGTGCCTGGGATGGGGAGAGGCAAGAGACCCAGTACTTC
size: few; V: TRBV20-1; J: TRBJ2-4; D: -; CDR3: CSARDGTKTKNIQYF; DNA: TGCAGTGCCCGCGACGGGACAAAGACCAAAAACATTCAGTACTTC
size: many; V: TRBV20-1; J: TRBJ2-3; D: TRBD2; CDR3: CSARFPGLAPDTQYF; DNA: TGCAGTGCTAGATTCCCGGGACTAGCACCAGATACGCAGTATTTT
size: few; V: TRBV20-1; J: TRBJ1-1; D: -; CDR3: CSASGVAGNTEAFF; DNA: TGCAGTGCTAGCGGTGTGGCGGGGAACACTGAAGCTTTCTTT
size: many; V: TRBV5-1; J: TRBJ2-1; D: TRBD1; CDR3: CASSPGAGQGYNEQFF; DNA: TGCGCCAGCAGCCCCGGGGCGGGACAGGGATACAATGAGCAGTTCTTC
size: many; V: TRBV7-9; J: TRBJ2-7; D: TRBD1; CDR3: CASSTDRGSSYEQYF; DNA: TGTGCCAGCAGCACCGACAGGGGTTCCTCCTACGAGCAGTACTTC
size: many; V: TRBV5-1; J: TRBJ2-5; D: -; CDR3: CASSYMPATQETQYF; DNA: TGCGCCAGCAGCTACATGCCGGCCACCCAAGAGACCCAGTACTTC
size: many; V: TRBV28; J: TRBJ1-5; D: TRBD1; CDR3: CASSQAGTGSFSNQPQHF; DNA: TGTGCCAGCAGTCAAGCCGGGACAGGGAGTTTCAGCAATCAGCCCCAGCATTTT